A selection of T cell receptor beta chains follows, all from one sample in a study of shared clonotypes between healthy human individuals. Generated by immunoSEQ multiplex PCR, the TCRdb table keeps only in-frame clones and is missing some. This sample yields just over 2,000,000 clones, of which approximately 95% are seen a single time; 0.9% to 1.4% belongs to the top ten. Sequenced material: naive CD8+ T cells sorted from blood. These receptors all stem from a man aged 18 to 35 in good health. CDR3s include the opening cysteine and the closing phenylalanine or tryptophan. The order of the fields is D gene, clone size, J gene, V gene, CDR3 DNA, CDR3 protein. A D gene is named only where the DNA matches it firmly. Clone size appears in some rows only: once, few, many, or a class for an expanded clone.

D: .
size: .
J: TRBJ2-5
V: TRBV7-6
DNA: TGTGCCAGCAGCTTTTTCCACTCGGACACGGGTCAGACCCAGTACTTC
CDR3: CASSFFHSDTGQTQYF

D: .
size: .
J: TRBJ2-3
V: TRBV4-1
DNA: TGCGCCAGCAGCCTCTCCCACACAGATACGCAGTATTTT
CDR3: CASSLSHTDTQYF

D: .
size: .
J: TRBJ2-5
V: TRBV18
DNA: TGTGCCAGCTCAGAGGACCTTTCGGAGACCCAGTACTTC
CDR3: CASSEDLSETQYF

D: .
size: .
J: TRBJ2-5
V: TRBV9
DNA: TGTGCCGGAGAGAGGCAGTACCAAGAGACCCAGTACTTC
CDR3: CAGERQYQETQYF

D: TRBD1
size: .
J: TRBJ2-7
V: TRBV18
DNA: TGTGCCAGCTCACCCCCGGGACAGGGCGCCGGCGAGCAGTACTTC
CDR3: CASSPPGQGAGEQYF

D: .
size: .
J: TRBJ2-7
V: TRBV19
DNA: TGTGCCAGTAATGACGGGGCAGCCTACGAGCAGTACTTC
CDR3: CASNDGAAYEQYF

D: .
size: .
J: TRBJ2-1
V: TRBV7-9
DNA: TGTGCCAGCAGCTTAGTATCGGGGCATGAGCAGTTCTTC
CDR3: CASSLVSGHEQFF

D: TRBD2
size: .
J: TRBJ2-3
V: TRBV4-1
DNA: TGCGCCAGCAGCCGCGCTAGCGGGGGGGAAATAGATACGCAGTATTTT
CDR3: CASSRASGGEIDTQYF

D: TRBD1
size: .
J: TRBJ1-2
V: TRBV5-6
DNA: TGTGCCAGCAGCCCGACAGGGATTCGTGATGGCTACACCTTC
CDR3: CASSPTGIRDGYTF

D: .
size: .
J: TRBJ1-3
V: TRBV28
DNA: TGTGCCAGCAGCGAGGCGGGTCCCTCTGGAAACACCATATATTTT
CDR3: CASSEAGPSGNTIYF

D: .
size: .
J: TRBJ2-7
V: TRBV6-6
DNA: TGTGCCAGCAGTGTAGAATCCTACGAGCAGTACTTC
CDR3: CASSVESYEQYF

D: .
size: .
J: TRBJ2-7
V: TRBV7-6
DNA: TGTGCCAGCAGCCCAGGCGGCGGAGGGGGCTACGAGCAGTACTTC
CDR3: CASSPGGGGGYEQYF

D: TRBD1
size: once
J: TRBJ2-7
V: TRBV5-5
DNA: TGTGCCAGCAGCCCGGGACAGCTCTCCTACGAGCAGTACTTC
CDR3: CASSPGQLSYEQYF

D: TRBD1
size: .
J: TRBJ1-4
V: TRBV9
DNA: TGTGCCAGCACCCTCACAGGGGAAGTTAATGAAAAACTGTTTTTT
CDR3: CASTLTGEVNEKLFF

D: TRBD1
size: .
J: TRBJ2-5
V: TRBV5-4
DNA: TGTGCCAGCAGCTCGGGACAGGCCCAAGAGACCCAGTACTTC
CDR3: CASSSGQAQETQYF

D: .
size: .
J: TRBJ2-7
V: TRBV4-1
DNA: TGCGCCAGCAGCCCCCGGGACGGGCCCTACGAGCAGTACTTC
CDR3: CASSPRDGPYEQYF

D: .
size: once
J: TRBJ2-5
V: TRBV2
DNA: TGTGCCAGCAGTGAGGGTCCGCTGCCCCAGAAAGAGACCCAGTACTTC
CDR3: CASSEGPLPQKETQYF

D: .
size: .
J: TRBJ2-7
V: TRBV4-1
DNA: TGCGCCAGCAGCCCCCATGATGCGGGACCGGGAAGGGGCGAGCAGTACTTC
CDR3: CASSPHDAGPGRGEQYF

D: TRBD2
size: .
J: TRBJ2-1
V: TRBV27
DNA: TGTGCCAGCAGTACAGTCCGGAGGAGCGGGGTAGATGATGAGCAGTTCTTC
CDR3: CASSTVRRSGVDDEQFF

D: .
size: .
J: TRBJ2-2
V: TRBV15
DNA: TGTGCCACCAGCAGAGATCTTTGGGTCGGGATGAACACCGGGGAGCTGTTTTTT
CDR3: CATSRDLWVGMNTGELFF

D: .
size: .
J: TRBJ1-1
V: TRBV15
DNA: TGTGCCACCAGCTCTCCTATTATATCGGAAGCTTTCTTT
CDR3: CATSSPIISEAFF

D: .
size: .
J: TRBJ2-4
V: TRBV2
DNA: TGTGCCAGCGGCGAAAGTGTGGGCCCGAACATTCAGTACTTC
CDR3: CASGESVGPNIQYF

D: TRBD2
size: .
J: TRBJ2-1
V: TRBV4-3
DNA: TGCGCCAGCAGCCAGCCTCTCGGGGGGGCCTACAATGAGCAGTTCTTC
CDR3: CASSQPLGGAYNEQFF

D: TRBD2
size: .
J: TRBJ2-2
V: TRBV2
DNA: TGTGCCAGCAGTGAAGGGCGGGAGGGCCACACCGGGGAGCTGTTTTTT
CDR3: CASSEGREGHTGELFF

D: .
size: .
J: TRBJ2-7
V: TRBV11-3
DNA: TGTGCCAGCAGCCCCCTAGGGCAGCAGTACTTC
CDR3: CASSPLGQQYF

D: .
size: .
J: TRBJ2-5
V: TRBV5-1
DNA: TGCGCCAGCAGGCCAGGGGAGGGAGAAGAGACCCAGTACTTC
CDR3: CASRPGEGEETQYF

D: TRBD1
size: .
J: TRBJ1-5
V: TRBV28
DNA: TGTGCCAGCAGATCTACCGGACTAGGGGGCCTACCCTATAGCAATCAGCCCCAGCATTTT
CDR3: CASRSTGLGGLPYSNQPQHF

D: .
size: .
J: TRBJ2-7
V: TRBV6-1
DNA: TGTGCCAGCAGTGAAGGCGTCTTCTACGAGCAGTACTTC
CDR3: CASSEGVFYEQYF

D: .
size: .
J: TRBJ2-3
V: TRBV10-1
DNA: TGCGCCAGCAGCCCGACGAGGGGCACAGATACGCAGTATTTT
CDR3: CASSPTRGTDTQYF

D: .
size: .
J: TRBJ2-5
V: TRBV10-1
DNA: TGCGCCAGCAGTGCGGGGATTTCGGAGACCCAGTACTTC
CDR3: CASSAGISETQYF

D: TRBD1
size: few
J: TRBJ2-5
V: TRBV10-3
DNA: TGTGCCATCAGCTTGACAGGGGGAAAAGAGACCCAGTACTTC
CDR3: CAISLTGGKETQYF

D: .
size: .
J: TRBJ2-7
V: TRBV7-9
DNA: TGTGCCAGCAGCTTAGTGGACCGGGGCTACGAGCAGTACTTC
CDR3: CASSLVDRGYEQYF

D: TRBD1
size: .
J: TRBJ2-1
V: TRBV5-6
DNA: TGTGCCAGCAGTGAGGACAGGGCAATCGATGAGCAGTTCTTC
CDR3: CASSEDRAIDEQFF

D: .
size: .
J: TRBJ1-5
V: TRBV6-1
DNA: TGTGCCAGCAGCGTGGGGGTTAATAGCAATCAGCCCCAGCATTTT
CDR3: CASSVGVNSNQPQHF

D: .
size: .
J: TRBJ2-1
V: TRBV4-1
DNA: TGCGCCAGCAGCTCCGAGGGGGATGAGCAGTTCTTC
CDR3: CASSSEGDEQFF

D: .
size: .
J: TRBJ1-1
V: TRBV7-6
DNA: TGTGCCAGCAGCTTAGGATACGGGCTAAACACTGAAGCTTTCTTT
CDR3: CASSLGYGLNTEAFF

D: .
size: .
J: TRBJ2-1
V: TRBV9
DNA: TGTGCCAGCAGCGTAACCTCTTACAATGAGCAGTTCTTC
CDR3: CASSVTSYNEQFF

D: .
size: .
J: TRBJ2-7
V: TRBV5-4
DNA: TGTGCCAGCAGCTTGGAAGGATATGAGCAGTACTTC
CDR3: CASSLEGYEQYF

D: TRBD2
size: .
J: TRBJ2-7
V: TRBV4-3
DNA: TGCGCCAGCAGCCACCAACTAGCGGGAGGCTACGAGCAGTACTTC
CDR3: CASSHQLAGGYEQYF

D: .
size: .
J: TRBJ2-7
V: TRBV12-5
DNA: TGTGCTAGTGGTTTTGGCAGTCCCTACGAGCAGTACTTC
CDR3: CASGFGSPYEQYF

D: .
size: .
J: TRBJ1-1
V: TRBV9
DNA: TGTGCCAGCAGCGACGGAGGAAACACTGAAGCTTTCTTT
CDR3: CASSDGGNTEAFF

D: TRBD1
size: .
J: TRBJ1-4
V: TRBV6-5
DNA: TGTGCCAGCAGAGCTGACAGGGGCCGAGGGGAAAAACTGTTTTTT
CDR3: CASRADRGRGEKLFF

D: .
size: .
J: TRBJ1-4
V: TRBV30
DNA: TGTGCCTGGAGTGACATCGAAAAACTGTTTTTT
CDR3: CAWSDIEKLFF

D: .
size: .
J: TRBJ2-3
V: TRBV27
DNA: TGTGCCAGCAGTTATTCAGCGGGTGGGGATACGCAGTATTTT
CDR3: CASSYSAGGDTQYF

D: .
size: .
J: TRBJ2-3
V: TRBV5-1
DNA: TGCGCCAGCAGCGGGGGGACGCGCACAGATACGCAGTATTTT
CDR3: CASSGGTRTDTQYF

D: .
size: once
J: TRBJ2-7
V: TRBV11-3
DNA: TGTGCCAGCAGCCCTTACCAGGGATCCTACGAGCAGTACTTC
CDR3: CASSPYQGSYEQYF

D: .
size: .
J: TRBJ2-7
V: TRBV16
DNA: TGTGCCAGCAGCCAAGCTGGGGGAGCGGGTGGCTACGAGCAGTACTTC
CDR3: CASSQAGGAGGYEQYF

D: TRBD1
size: .
J: TRBJ2-7
V: TRBV28
DNA: TGTGCCAGCAGTTGGACCCCAGGGGGCTCCTACGAGCAGTACTTC
CDR3: CASSWTPGGSYEQYF

D: .
size: .
J: TRBJ2-3
V: TRBV9
DNA: TGTGCCAGCAGCGTAGACGGGGCCCGCACAGATACGCAGTATTTT
CDR3: CASSVDGARTDTQYF

D: .
size: once
J: TRBJ2-1
V: TRBV6-6
DNA: TGTGCGGTAGCGGACCCCTACAATGAGCAGTTCTTC
CDR3: CAVADPYNEQFF

D: .
size: .
J: TRBJ2-1
V: TRBV6-6
DNA: TGTGCCAGCAGTTACGACGCTAGTAGGTACAATGAGCAGTTCTTC
CDR3: CASSYDASRYNEQFF

D: .
size: .
J: TRBJ2-5
V: TRBV10-3
DNA: TGTGCCATCAGTGAGTCGACTCTGGGAGAGACCCAGTACTTC
CDR3: CAISESTLGETQYF

D: .
size: .
J: TRBJ2-7
V: TRBV27
DNA: TGTGCCAGCAGTTTGGAGCAGGGGTACGAGCAGTACTTC
CDR3: CASSLEQGYEQYF

D: .
size: .
J: TRBJ2-3
V: TRBV9
DNA: TGTGCCAGCAGCGAGGGTCCTCGGAGCACAGATACGCAGTATTTT
CDR3: CASSEGPRSTDTQYF

D: .
size: .
J: TRBJ2-1
V: TRBV13
DNA: TGTGCCAGCAGCTGGGGGCCCCAAGTGGATGAGCAGTTCTTC
CDR3: CASSWGPQVDEQFF

D: .
size: .
J: TRBJ2-7
V: TRBV5-6
DNA: TGTGCCAGTTGTTACGGCAGGGGCGGCTACGAGCAGTACTTC
CDR3: CASCYGRGGYEQYF

D: .
size: .
J: TRBJ2-7
V: TRBV4-1
DNA: TGCGCCAGCAGCCCATTGGCTGGTTCGAGGTACGAGCAGTACTTC
CDR3: CASSPLAGSRYEQYF